This record covers a single T cell receptor (beta chain). Its antigen remains unknown. This sample is part of a study of blood T cells in healthy people across ages. Study results and limitations: Among long-lived donors, naive CD4+ cells were more numerous and diversity higher than in aged donors. Roughly linearly, TCR beta diversity per million T cells fell as age increased.

The CDR3 totals 13 residues. Germline V gene data show CDR1 as SGHTA and CDR2 as FQGNSA. The V end was cut by 5 bases, the J end by 13 bases, with 17 bases between. Sample-barcoded 5' priming and a J-beta primer mix drove a second PCR of about 6 to 12 cycles. TCRdb reanalysed the 5' RACE reads using MiXCR and keeps one entry per CDR3 protein. The sample lists roughly 730,000 distinct CDR3 sequences, approximately 53% occurring once. The TCR comes from a man aged 35 to 55 in good health. The source material was blood. The chain is built from TRBV7-2 and TRBJ1-4; tentative D call: TRBD1 (5 bases). CDR3 sequence: CASSEGRKLSLFF. For the CDR3, the DNA is TGTGCCAGCAGCGAGGGACGGAAATTGTCACTGTTTTTT. Combining the CDR3 with reference TRBV7-2 and TRBJ1-4 gives the whole variable domain GAGVSQSPSNKVTEKGKDVELRCDPISGHTALYWYRQSLGQGLEFLIYFQGNSAPDKSGLPSDRFSAERTGGSVSTLTIQRTQQEDSAVYLCASSEGRKLSLFFGSGTQLSVL.